This T cell receptor beta chain was obtained from a study of T cells in Graves' hyperthyroidism and ophthalmopathy. What was amplified from RNA transcripts were TCR beta CDR3 regions. The primer set for the first-round RT-PCR of the TCR CDR3 was HTBI. TCRdb analysed the multiplex PCR reads with MiXCR anew, one entry per CDR3 protein. The table lists 550,000 to 850,000 distinct CDR3 sequences, around 19% of them singletons. This clonotype showed up many times. The source material was blood. The sequence came from a woman aged 45 to 65 with Graves' hyperthyroidism that later progressed to Graves' ophthalmopathy.

CDR3 sequence: CSARDHGLANEKLFF. In nucleotides, the CDR3 is TGCAGTGCTAGAGATCACGGGCTCGCTAATGAAAAACTGTTTTTT. The chain joins TRBV20-1 to TRBJ1-4; D call uncertain. The germline V gene encodes CDR1 DFQATT and CDR2 SNEGSKA (reference sequence). The CDR3 is 15 amino acids. V was trimmed by 0 bases and J by 3 bases, leaving 11 bases between them.